This T cell receptor beta chain was sequenced for a study of PD-L1 blockade in urothelial cancer. About the research overall: The study started patients on atezolizumab in about 2014, giving 1,200 mg intravenously every 3 weeks. General study findings and limits: Larger 3-week expansion of tumor-associated blood clones was seen in durable-benefit patients.

Concerning this clone: No antigen is known for it.

Sequencing was performed with immunoSEQ multiplex PCR; in TCRdb, only in-frame clones are kept and a portion is missing. The sample holds about 88,000 clones, 90% seen once. The sequence was obtained from a man aged 60 to 69 with urothelial cancer. The specimen comprised PBMCs, sampled around atezolizumab (anti-PD-L1) treatment.

The CDR3: CASSVDPGGRSEQFF. CDR3 nucleotides: TGTGCCAGCAGCGTAGACCCAGGGGGACGTAGTGAGCAGTTCTTC. The J gene is TRBJ2-1, the V gene TRBV9, with TRBD1 identical over 7 bases. The CDR3 consists of 15 residues. Germline CDR1 reads SGDLS; CDR2 reads YYNGEE. Trimming cost V 0 bases and J 9 bases; bases outside gene matches: 9.